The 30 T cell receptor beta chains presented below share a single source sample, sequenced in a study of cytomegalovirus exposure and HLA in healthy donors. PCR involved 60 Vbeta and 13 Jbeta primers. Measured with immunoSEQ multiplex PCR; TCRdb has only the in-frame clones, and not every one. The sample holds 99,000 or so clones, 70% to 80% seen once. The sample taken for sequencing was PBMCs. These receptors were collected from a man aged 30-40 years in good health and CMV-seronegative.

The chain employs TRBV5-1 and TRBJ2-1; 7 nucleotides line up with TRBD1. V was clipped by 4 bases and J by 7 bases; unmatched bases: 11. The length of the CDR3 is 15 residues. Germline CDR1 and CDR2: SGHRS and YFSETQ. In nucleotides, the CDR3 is TGCGCCAGCAGCGACGGAACGAAGGGGGCGAATGAGCAGTTCTTC. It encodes CASSDGTKGANEQFF.

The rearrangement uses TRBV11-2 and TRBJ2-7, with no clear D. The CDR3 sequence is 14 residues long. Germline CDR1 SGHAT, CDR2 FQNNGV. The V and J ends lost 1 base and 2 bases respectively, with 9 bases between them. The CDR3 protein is CASSLVGYPYEQYF. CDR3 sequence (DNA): TGTGCCAGCAGCTTAGTCGGGTACCCCTACGAGCAGTACTTC.

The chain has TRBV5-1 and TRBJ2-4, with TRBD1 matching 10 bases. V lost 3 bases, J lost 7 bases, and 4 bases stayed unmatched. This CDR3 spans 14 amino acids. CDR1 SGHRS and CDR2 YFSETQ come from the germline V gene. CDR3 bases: TGCGCCAGCAGCTGGGGGACAGGGGAGAACATTCAGTACTTC. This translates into CASSWGTGENIQYF.

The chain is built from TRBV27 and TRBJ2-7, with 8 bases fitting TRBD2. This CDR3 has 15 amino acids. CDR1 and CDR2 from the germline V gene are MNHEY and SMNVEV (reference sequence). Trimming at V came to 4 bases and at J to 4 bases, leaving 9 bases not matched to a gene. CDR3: CASSSRGGQDYEQYF. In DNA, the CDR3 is TGTGCCAGCAGTTCCCGCGGGGGGCAAGATTACGAGCAGTACTTC.

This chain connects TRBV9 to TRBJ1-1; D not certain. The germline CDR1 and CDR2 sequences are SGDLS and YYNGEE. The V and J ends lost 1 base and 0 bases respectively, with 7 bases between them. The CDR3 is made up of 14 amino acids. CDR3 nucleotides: TGTGCCAGCAGCGTAACAGCCATGAACACTGAAGCTTTCTTT. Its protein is CASSVTAMNTEAFF.

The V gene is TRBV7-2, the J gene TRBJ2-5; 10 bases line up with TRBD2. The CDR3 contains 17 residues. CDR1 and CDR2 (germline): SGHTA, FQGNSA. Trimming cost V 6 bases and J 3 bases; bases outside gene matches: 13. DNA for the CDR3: TGTGCCAGCAGATACAAAGCTAGCGGGGGAAGAGAAGAGACCCAGTACTTC. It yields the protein CASRYKASGGREETQYF.

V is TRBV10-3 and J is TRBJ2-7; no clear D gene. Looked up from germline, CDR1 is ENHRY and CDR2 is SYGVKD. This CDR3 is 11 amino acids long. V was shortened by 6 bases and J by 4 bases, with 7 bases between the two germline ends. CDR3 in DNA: TGTGCCATCAGCGAACTTTACGAGCAGTACTTC. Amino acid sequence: CAISELYEQYF.

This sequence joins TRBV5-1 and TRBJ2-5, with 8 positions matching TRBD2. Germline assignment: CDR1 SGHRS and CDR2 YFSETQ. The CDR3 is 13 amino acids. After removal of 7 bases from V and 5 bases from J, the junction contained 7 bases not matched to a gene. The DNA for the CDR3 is TGCGCCAGCTTTCCAGCGGGAGCCGAGACCCAGTACTTC. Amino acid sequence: CASFPAGAETQYF.

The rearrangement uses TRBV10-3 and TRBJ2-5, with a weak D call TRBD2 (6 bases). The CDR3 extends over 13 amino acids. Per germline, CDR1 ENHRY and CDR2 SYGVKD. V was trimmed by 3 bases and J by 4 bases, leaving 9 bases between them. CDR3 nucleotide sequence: TGTGCCATCAGTGAAAGACTAGGAGAGACCCAGTACTTC. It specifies CAISERLGETQYF.

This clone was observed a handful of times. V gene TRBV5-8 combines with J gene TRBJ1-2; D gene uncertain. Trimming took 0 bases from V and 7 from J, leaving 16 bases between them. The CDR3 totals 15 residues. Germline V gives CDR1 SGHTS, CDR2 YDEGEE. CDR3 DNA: TGTGCCAGCAGCTTGGCCGGGTACTATCTCGGTGGCTACACCTTC. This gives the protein CASSLAGYYLGGYTF.

This CDR3 is CASSTIGQGAKRWANYGYTF. The CDR3 nucleotides read TGTGCCAGCAGCACGATCGGACAGGGGGCAAAAAGGTGGGCTAACTATGGCTACACCTTC. The chain joins TRBV2 to TRBJ1-2, with TRBD1 matching 11 bases. V gave up 6 bases and J gave up 0 bases; unmatched junction bases: 18. CDR3 length equals 20 residues. Germline assignment: CDR1 SNHLY and CDR2 FYNNEI.

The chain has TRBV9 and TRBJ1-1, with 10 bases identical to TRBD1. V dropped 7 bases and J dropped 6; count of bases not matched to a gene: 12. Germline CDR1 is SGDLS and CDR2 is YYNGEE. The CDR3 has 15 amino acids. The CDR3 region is CASGTGVFSHSEAFF. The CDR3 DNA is TGTGCCAGCGGGACAGGGGTTTTTTCGCACTCTGAAGCTTTCTTT.

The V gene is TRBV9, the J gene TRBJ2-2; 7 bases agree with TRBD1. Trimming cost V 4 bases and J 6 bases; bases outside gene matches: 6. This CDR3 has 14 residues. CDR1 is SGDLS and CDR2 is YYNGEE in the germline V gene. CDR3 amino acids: CASSPLTGSGELFF. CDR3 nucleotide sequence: TGTGCCAGCAGCCCTCTGACAGGGTCCGGGGAGCTGTTTTTT.

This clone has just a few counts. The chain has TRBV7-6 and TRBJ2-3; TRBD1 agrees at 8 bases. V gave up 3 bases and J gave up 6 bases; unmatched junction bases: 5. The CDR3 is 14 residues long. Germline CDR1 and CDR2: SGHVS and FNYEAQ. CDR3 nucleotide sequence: TGTGCCAGCAGCTTGGGGACAGGACCCGATACGCAGTATTTT. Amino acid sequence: CASSLGTGPDTQYF.

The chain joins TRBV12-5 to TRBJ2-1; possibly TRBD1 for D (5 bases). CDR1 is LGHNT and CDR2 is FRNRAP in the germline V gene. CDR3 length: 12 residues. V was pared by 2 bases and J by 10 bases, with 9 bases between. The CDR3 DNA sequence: TGTGCTAGTGGTTTGCCAGGGATCGAGCAGTTCTTC. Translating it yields CASGLPGIEQFF.

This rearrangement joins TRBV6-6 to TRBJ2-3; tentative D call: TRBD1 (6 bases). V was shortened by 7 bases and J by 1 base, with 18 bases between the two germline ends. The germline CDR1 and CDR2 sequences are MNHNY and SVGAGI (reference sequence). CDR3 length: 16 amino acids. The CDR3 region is CASTLPQTGRTDTQYF. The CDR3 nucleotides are TGTGCCAGCACCTTACCTCAGACAGGCCGCACAGATACGCAGTATTTT.

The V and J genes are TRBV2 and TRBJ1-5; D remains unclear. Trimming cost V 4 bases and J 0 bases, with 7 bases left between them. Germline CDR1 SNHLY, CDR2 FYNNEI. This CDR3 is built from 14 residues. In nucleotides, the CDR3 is TGTGCCAGCAGTGCGGACTATAGCAATCAGCCCCAGCATTTT. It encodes CASSADYSNQPQHF.

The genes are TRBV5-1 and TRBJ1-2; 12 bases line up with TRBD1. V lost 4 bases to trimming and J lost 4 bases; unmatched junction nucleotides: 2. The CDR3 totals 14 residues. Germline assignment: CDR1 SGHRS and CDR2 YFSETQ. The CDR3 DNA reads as TGCGCCAGCAGCGTGGGACAGGGGGCCTATGGCTACACCTTC. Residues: CASSVGQGAYGYTF.

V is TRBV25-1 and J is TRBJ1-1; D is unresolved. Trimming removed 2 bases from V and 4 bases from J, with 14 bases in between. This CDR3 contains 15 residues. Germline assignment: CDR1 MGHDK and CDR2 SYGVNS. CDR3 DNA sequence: TGTGCCAGCAGTGAACCCAATGGGCAGAGCACTGAAGCTTTCTTT. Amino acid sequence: CASSEPNGQSTEAFF.

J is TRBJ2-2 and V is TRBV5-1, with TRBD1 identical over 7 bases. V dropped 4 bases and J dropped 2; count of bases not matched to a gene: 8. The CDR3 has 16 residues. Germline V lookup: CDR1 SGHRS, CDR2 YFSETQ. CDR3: CASSRLGQINTGELFF. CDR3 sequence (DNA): TGCGCCAGCAGCCGGCTGGGACAGATAAACACCGGGGAGCTGTTTTTT.

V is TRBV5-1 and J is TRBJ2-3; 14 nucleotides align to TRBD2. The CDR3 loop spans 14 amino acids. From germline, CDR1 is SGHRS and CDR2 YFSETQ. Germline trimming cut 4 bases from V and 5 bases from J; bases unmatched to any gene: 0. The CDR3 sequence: CASSGTSGGDTQYF. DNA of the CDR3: TGCGCCAGCAGCGGGACTAGCGGGGGAGATACGCAGTATTTT.

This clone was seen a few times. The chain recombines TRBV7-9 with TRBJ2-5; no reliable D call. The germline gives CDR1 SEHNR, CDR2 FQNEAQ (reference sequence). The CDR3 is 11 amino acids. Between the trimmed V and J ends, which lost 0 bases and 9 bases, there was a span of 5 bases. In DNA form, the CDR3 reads TGTGCCAGCAGCTTAGCCGAGCCCCAGTACTTC. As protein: CASSLAEPQYF.

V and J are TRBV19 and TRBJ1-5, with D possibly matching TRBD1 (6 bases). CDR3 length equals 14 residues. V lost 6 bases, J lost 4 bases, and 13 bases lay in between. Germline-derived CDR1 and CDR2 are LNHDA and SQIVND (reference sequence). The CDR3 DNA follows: TGTGCCAGTAGCCCGGACAGAGAAAATCAGCCCCAGCATTTT. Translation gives CASSPDRENQPQHF. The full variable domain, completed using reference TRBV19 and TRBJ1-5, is DGGITQSPKYLFRKEGQNVTLSCEQNLNHDAMYWYRQDPGQGLRLIYYSQIVNDFQKGDIAEGYSVSREKKESFPLTVTSAQKNPTAFYLCASSPDRENQPQHFGDGTRLSIL.

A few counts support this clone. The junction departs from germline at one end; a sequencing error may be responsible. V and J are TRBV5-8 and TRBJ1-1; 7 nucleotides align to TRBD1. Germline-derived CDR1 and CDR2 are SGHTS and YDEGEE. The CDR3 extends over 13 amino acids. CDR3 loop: CASSLRGNPEAFF. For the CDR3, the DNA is TGTGCCAGCAGCCTCAGGGGGAACCCTGAAGCTTTCTTT.

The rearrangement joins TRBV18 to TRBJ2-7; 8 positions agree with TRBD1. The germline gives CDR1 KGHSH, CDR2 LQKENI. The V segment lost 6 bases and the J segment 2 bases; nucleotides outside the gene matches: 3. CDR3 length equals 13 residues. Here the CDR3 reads CASSAGQAYEQYF. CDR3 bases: TGTGCCAGCTCCGCGGGACAGGCCTACGAGCAGTACTTC.

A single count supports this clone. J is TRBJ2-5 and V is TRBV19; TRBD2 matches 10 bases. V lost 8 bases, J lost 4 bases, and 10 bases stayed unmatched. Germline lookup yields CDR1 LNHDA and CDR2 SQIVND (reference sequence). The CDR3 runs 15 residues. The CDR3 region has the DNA TGTGCCAGTGAGAGCCAGCGGGGGGGCCGAGAGACCCAGTACTTC. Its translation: CASESQRGGRETQYF.

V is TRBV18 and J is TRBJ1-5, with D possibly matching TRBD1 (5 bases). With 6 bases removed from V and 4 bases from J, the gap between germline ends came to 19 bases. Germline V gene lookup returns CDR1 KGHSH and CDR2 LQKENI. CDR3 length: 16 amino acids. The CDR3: CASSETDSASNQPQHF. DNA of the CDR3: TGTGCCAGCTCCGAGACAGATAGTGCTTCTAATCAGCCCCAGCATTTT. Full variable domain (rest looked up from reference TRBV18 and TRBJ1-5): NAGVMQNPRHLVRRRGQEARLRCSPMKGHSHVYWYRQLPEEGLKFMVYLQKENIIDESGMPKERFSAEFPKEGPSILRIQQVVRGDSAAYFCASSETDSASNQPQHFGDGTRLSIL.

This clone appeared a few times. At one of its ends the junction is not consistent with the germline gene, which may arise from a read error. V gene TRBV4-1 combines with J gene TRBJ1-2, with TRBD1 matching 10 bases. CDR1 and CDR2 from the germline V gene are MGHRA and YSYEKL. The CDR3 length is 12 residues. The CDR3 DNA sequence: TGCGCCAGCAGCCAAGAGGTGGGACAGGGGTTCTTC. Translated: CASSQEVGQGFF.

CDR3 protein: CASSLAPGQGFGGYTF. The CDR3 DNA sequence: TGCGCCAGCAGCCTAGCCCCGGGACAGGGGTTTGGAGGCTACACCTTC. The chain carries TRBV4-1 and TRBJ1-2; 10 nucleotides match TRBD1. The V gene end was trimmed by 4 bases and the J gene end by 8 bases; junction bases not matched to a gene: 13. This CDR3 contains 16 residues. CDR1 and CDR2 (germline): MGHRA, YSYEKL.

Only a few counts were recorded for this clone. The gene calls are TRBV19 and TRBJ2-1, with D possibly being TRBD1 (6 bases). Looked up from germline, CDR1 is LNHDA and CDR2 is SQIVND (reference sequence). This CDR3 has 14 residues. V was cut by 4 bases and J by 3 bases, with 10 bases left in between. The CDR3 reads CASSTGVDYNEQFF. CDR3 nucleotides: TGTGCCAGTAGTACAGGGGTGGACTACAATGAGCAGTTCTTC.